The sequence of this T cell receptor (beta chain) was determined in a study of shared clonotypes between healthy human individuals. This CDR3 comprises 14 residues. The germline gives CDR1 SGHRS, CDR2 YFSETQ. V shed 0 bases and J shed 7 bases, with 10 bases lying between them. Measured with immunoSEQ multiplex PCR; TCRdb has only the in-frame clones, and not every one. The sample contains about 380,000 clones, approximately 96% of which appear only once. The chain couples TRBV5-1 to TRBJ1-4; D perhaps matches TRBD1 (6 bases). The sequencing sample was made of memory CD8+ T cells sorted from blood. As to subset: CD45RO+ cells pooled with CCR7-negative TemRA cells. This TCR derives from a man aged 25 to 45 in good health. The CDR3 is CASSLDRVGEKLFF. The CDR3 DNA reads TGCGCCAGCAGCTTGGACAGGGTCGGTGAAAAACTGTTTTTT. Variable domain in full (rest from reference TRBV5-1 and TRBJ1-4): KAGVTQTPRYLIKTRGQQVTLSCSPISGHRSVSWYQQTPGQGLQFLFEYFSETQRNKGNFPGRFSGRQFSNSRSEMNVSTLELGDSALYLCASSLDRVGEKLFFGSGTQLSVL.